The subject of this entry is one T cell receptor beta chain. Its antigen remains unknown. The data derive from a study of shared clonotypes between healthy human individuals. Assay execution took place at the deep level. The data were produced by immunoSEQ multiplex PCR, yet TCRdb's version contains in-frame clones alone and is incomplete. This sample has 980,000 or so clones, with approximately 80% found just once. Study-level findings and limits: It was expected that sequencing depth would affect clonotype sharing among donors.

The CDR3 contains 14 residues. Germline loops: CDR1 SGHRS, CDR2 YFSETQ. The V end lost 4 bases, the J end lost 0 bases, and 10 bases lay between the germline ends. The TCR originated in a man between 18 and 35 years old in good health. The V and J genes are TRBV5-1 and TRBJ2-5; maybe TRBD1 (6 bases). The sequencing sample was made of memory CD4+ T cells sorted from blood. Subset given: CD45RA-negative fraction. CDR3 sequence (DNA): TGCGCCAGCAGCCCGGACAGCCACCAAGAGACCCAGTACTTC. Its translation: CASSPDSHQETQYF. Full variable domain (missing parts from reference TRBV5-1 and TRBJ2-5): KAGVTQTPRYLIKTRGQQVTLSCSPISGHRSVSWYQQTPGQGLQFLFEYFSETQRNKGNFPGRFSGRQFSNSRSEMNVSTLELGDSALYLCASSPDSHQETQYFGPGTRLLVL.